The entry that follows covers one TCR beta chain sequence. Antigen specificity is unknown. These data come from a study of beta chain features in type 1 diabetes. Regarding the study as a whole: High TCR expression in some cells could lead to their over-representation in cDNA sequencing. In the patient group, naive, central memory and Treg TCRB repertoires seemed more alike than in the healthy donor group. Any HLA-type effect on TCRB rearrangement remained unresolved here.

What was sequenced were expressed TCRB transcripts, since all of the isolated RNA had been reverse transcribed. Regulatory, naive and central memory T cell samples averaged approximately 3.4 million reads. Data came from immunoSEQ multiplex PCR; TCRdb stores just in-frame clones and leaves some out. The sample yields roughly 140,000 clones, about 50% seen once. The ends lost 1 base at V and 1 base at J; junction bases unmatched: 2. Germline CDR1 reads SGHRS; CDR2 reads YFSETQ. This CDR3 comprises 15 residues. The sample taken for sequencing was Tregs from blood. The chain combines TRBV5-1 with TRBJ2-3, with 8 bases lining up with TRBD1. The source is a man between 18 and 35 years old in good health. The CDR3 bases are TGCGCCAGCAGCTTGAGGGGACAGGGCACAGATACGCAGTATTTT. Its translation: CASSLRGQGTDTQYF.